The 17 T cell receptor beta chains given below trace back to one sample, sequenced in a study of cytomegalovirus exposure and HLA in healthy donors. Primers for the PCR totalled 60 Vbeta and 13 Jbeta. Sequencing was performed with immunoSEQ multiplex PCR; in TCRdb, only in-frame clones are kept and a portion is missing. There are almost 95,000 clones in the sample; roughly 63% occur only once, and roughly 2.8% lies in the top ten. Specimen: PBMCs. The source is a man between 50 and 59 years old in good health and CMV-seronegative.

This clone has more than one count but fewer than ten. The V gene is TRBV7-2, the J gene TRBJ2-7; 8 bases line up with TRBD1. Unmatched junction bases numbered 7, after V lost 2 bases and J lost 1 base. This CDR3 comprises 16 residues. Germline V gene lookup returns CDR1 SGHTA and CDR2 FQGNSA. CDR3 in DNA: TGTGCCAGCAGCTTACCTCTGGACAGGGCGTCCTACGAGCAGTACTTC. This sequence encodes CASSLPLDRASYEQYF.

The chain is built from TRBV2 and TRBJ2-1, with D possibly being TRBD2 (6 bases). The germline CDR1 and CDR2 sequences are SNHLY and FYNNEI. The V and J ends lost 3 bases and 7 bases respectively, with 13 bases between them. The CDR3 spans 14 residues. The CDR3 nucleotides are TGTGCCAGCAGTGAGGGACTGCGGTGGAATGAGCAGTTCTTC. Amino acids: CASSEGLRWNEQFF.

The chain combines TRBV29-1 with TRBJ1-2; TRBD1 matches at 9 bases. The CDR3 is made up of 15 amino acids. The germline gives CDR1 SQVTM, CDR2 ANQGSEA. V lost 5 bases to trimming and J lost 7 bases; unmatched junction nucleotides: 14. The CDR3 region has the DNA TGCAGCGTTCCCAGGACAGGGGCCAGCTATAGTGGCTACACCTTC. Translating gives CSVPRTGASYSGYTF.

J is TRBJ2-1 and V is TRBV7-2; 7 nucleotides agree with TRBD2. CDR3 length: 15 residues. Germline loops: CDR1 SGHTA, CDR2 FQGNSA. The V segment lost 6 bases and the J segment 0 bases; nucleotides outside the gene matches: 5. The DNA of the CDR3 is TGTGCCAGCAGGCCCCCGGGGGGCTCCTACAATGAGCAGTTCTTC. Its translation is CASRPPGGSYNEQFF.

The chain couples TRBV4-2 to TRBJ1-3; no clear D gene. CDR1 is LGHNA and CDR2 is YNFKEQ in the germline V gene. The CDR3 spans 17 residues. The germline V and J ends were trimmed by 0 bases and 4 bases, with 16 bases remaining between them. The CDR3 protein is CASSQETGWSSGNTIYF. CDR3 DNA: TGTGCCAGCAGCCAAGAAACGGGATGGTCATCCGGAAACACCATATATTTT.

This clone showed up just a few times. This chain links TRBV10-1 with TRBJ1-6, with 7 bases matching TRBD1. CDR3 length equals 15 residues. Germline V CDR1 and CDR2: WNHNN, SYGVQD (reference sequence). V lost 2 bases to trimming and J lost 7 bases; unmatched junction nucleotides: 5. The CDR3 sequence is CASSEKGQPNSPLHF. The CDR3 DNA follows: TGCGCCAGCAGTGAGAAGGGACAGCCCAATTCACCCCTCCACTTT.

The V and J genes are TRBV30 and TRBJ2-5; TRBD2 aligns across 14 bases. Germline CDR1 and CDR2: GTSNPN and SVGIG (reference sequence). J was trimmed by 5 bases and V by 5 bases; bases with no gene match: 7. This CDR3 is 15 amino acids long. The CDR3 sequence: CAWGGLAGVLETQYF. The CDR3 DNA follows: TGTGCCTGGGGGGGACTAGCGGGAGTTCTTGAGACCCAGTACTTC.

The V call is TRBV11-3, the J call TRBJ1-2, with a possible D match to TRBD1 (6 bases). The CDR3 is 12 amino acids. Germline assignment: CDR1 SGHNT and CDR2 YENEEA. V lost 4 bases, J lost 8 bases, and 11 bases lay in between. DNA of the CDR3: TGTGCCAGCAGCTCCTGGGGGCACGGCTACACCTTC. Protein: CASSSWGHGYTF. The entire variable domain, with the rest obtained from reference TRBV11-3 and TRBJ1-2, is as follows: EAGVVQSPRYKIIEKKQPVAFWCNPISGHNTLYWYLQNLGQGPELLIRYENEEAVDDSQLPKDRFSAERLKGVDSTLKIQPAELGDSAVYLCASSSWGHGYTFGSGTRLTVV.

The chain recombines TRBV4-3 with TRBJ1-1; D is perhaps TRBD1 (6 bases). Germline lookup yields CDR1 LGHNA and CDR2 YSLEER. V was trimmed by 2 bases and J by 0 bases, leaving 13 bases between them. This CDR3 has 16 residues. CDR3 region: CASSQYREIVNTEAFF. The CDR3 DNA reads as TGCGCCAGCAGCCAATACAGGGAGATTGTGAACACTGAAGCTTTCTTT.

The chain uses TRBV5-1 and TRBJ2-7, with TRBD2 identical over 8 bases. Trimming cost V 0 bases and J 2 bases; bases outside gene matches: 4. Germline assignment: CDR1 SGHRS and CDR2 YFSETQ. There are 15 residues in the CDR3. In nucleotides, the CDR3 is TGCGCCAGCAGCTTGGGCGGGGGGCGTACCTACGAGCAGTACTTC. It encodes CASSLGGGRTYEQYF.

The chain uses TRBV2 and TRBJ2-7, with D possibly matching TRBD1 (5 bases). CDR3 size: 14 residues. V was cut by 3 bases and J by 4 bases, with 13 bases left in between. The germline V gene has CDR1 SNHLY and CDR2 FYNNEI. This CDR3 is CASSDQGSGYEQYV. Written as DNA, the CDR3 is TGTGCCAGCAGTGATCAGGGTTCTGGTTACGAGCAGTACGTC.

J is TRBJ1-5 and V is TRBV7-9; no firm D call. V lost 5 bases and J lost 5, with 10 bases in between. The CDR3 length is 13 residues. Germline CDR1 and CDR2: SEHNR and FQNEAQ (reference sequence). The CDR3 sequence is CASSPDGDQPQHF. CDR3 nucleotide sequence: TGTGCCAGCAGCCCCGACGGAGATCAGCCCCAGCATTTT.

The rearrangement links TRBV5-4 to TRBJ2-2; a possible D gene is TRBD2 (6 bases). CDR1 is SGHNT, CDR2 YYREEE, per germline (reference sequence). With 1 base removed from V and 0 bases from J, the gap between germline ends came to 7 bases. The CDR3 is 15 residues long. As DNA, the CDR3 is TGTGCCAGCAGCTTGCGGAGGGCGAACACCGGGGAGCTGTTTTTT. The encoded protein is CASSLRRANTGELFF.

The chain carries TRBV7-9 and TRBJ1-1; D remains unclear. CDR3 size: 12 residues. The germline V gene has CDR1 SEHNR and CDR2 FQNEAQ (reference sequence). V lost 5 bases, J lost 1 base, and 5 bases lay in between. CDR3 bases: TGTGCCAGCAGCACTCAGAACACTGAAGCTTTCTTT. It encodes CASSTQNTEAFF.

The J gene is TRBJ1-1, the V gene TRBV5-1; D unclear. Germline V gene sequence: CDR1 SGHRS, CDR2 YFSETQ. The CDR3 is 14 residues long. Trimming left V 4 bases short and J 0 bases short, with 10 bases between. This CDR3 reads CASSPIGVNTEAFF. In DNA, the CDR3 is TGCGCCAGCAGCCCAATTGGAGTGAACACTGAAGCTTTCTTT.

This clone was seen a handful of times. The CDR3 sequence is CASRVASGSYEQYV. The DNA for the CDR3 is TGTGCCAGCCGGGTCGCTAGCGGCTCCTACGAGCAGTACGTC. The chain uses TRBV5-4 and TRBJ2-7; 7 bases agree with TRBD2. From germline, CDR1 is SGHNT and CDR2 YYREEE (reference sequence). This CDR3 spans 14 amino acids. V dropped 7 bases and J dropped 0; count of bases not matched to a gene: 7.

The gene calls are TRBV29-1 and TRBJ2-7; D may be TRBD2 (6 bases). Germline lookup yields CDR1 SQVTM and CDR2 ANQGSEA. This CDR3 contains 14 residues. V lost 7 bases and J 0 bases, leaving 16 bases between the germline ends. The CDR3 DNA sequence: TGCAGCGCTTTAGCGGACCTGAGCTCCTACGAGCAGTACTTC. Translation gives CSALADLSSYEQYF.